A selection of T cell receptor beta chains follows, all from one sample in a study of CD8+ T cells in alopecia areata. TCRdb's table, derived via immunoSEQ multiplex PCR, lists solely in-frame clones and lacks some. Among some 220,000 clones listed, approximately 57% were seen once. The sequencing used CD4+ T cells sorted from blood, collected at week 4, from a patient treated with tofacitinib. These receptor sequences come from a human donor with alopecia areata. The CDR3 runs from the conserved cysteine through the conserved F or W. A D gene is named only where the DNA matches it firmly. Not all rows give a size; the values are once, few, many and, for expanded clones, a class.

D gene,V gene,CDR3 length,J gene,clone size,CDR3 DNA,CDR3 protein
NA,TRBV29-1,10,TRBJ1-1,NA,TGCAGCGTTGTAGGAGCGGAAGCTTTCTTT,CSVVGAEAFF
NA,TRBV28,14,TRBJ1-1,few,TGTGCCAGCAGTCCAGGGGCGTTGAACACTGAAGCTTTCTTT,CASSPGALNTEAFF
NA,TRBV9,14,TRBJ1-4,once,TGTGCCAGCAGCGCCCGCGGCGGGAATGAAAAACTGTTTTTT,CASSARGGNEKLFF
NA,TRBV29-1,11,TRBJ2-3,NA,TGCAGCGTTGTTGGCACAGATACGCAGTATTTT,CSVVGTDTQYF
NA,TRBV27,15,TRBJ2-4,NA,TGTGCCAGCAGTCCCCGGCAGGGCGATCGAAACATTCAGTACTTC,CASSPRQGDRNIQYF
NA,TRBV2,12,TRBJ1-6,NA,TGTGCCACCTCACGGGAGATACCACCCCTCCACTTT,CATSREIPPLHF
TRBD1,TRBV5-6,13,TRBJ1-2,NA,TGTGCCAGCAGCTGGGGACAGCTCTATGGCTACACCTTC,CASSWGQLYGYTF
NA,TRBV29-1,11,TRBJ2-3,NA,TGCAGCGTCATTTACACAGATACGCAGTATTTT,CSVIYTDTQYF
NA,TRBV4-3,14,TRBJ2-1,NA,TGCGCCAGCAGCCAGTCGGGGAAGGACAGTGTGCAGTTCTTC,CASSQSGKDSVQFF
NA,TRBV20-1,11,TRBJ2-1,NA,TGCAGTGCTCTTAGCGGTAATGAGCAGTTCTTC,CSALSGNEQFF
NA,TRBV7-6,15,TRBJ2-1,few,TGTGCCAGCAGCCCCGCAGGGGTATTCGGGAATGAGCAGTTCTTC,CASSPAGVFGNEQFF
NA,TRBV20-1,11,TRBJ2-3,NA,TGCAGTGGTGGGGGGGGCGATACGCAGTATTTT,CSGGGGDTQYF
NA,TRBV5-6,13,TRBJ1-4,few,TGTGCCAGCAGCTCCTCACTGGAGGAAAAACTGTTTTTT,CASSSSLEEKLFF
NA,TRBV7-2,14,TRBJ1-5,few,TGTGCCAGCAGCTTAGTCAGCTACAATCAGCCCCAGCATTTT,CASSLVSYNQPQHF
TRBD1,TRBV5-4,17,TRBJ2-3,NA,TGTGCCAGCAGCTCCCCCGGGACAGGGCTTGCCACAGATACGCAGTATTTT,CASSSPGTGLATDTQYF
TRBD1,TRBV6-5,14,TRBJ2-4,NA,TGTGCCAGCAGTCCCCGGGACAGGGGGGGTTTATGGTACTTC,CASSPRDRGGLWYF
NA,TRBV4-3,12,TRBJ2-5,NA,TGCGCCAGCAGCCAATTAGGAGAGACCCAGTACTTC,CASSQLGETQYF
TRBD1,TRBV29-1,13,TRBJ1-2,NA,TGCAGCGTTGGGGACAGGGGGCGAGATGGCTACACCTTC,CSVGDRGRDGYTF
NA,TRBV30,14,TRBJ1-1,NA,TGTGCCTGGACCCGCCGGGTGGTGAACACTGAAGCTTTCTTT,CAWTRRVVNTEAFF
TRBD2,TRBV29-1,14,TRBJ2-7,NA,TGCAGCGTCGAGGGAGGGACCACTACCTACGAGCAGTACTTC,CSVEGGTTTYEQYF
NA,TRBV25-1,13,TRBJ2-3,many,TGTGCCAGCAGTGAATTAACCACAGATACGCAGTATTTT,CASSELTTDTQYF
NA,TRBV5-1,15,TRBJ2-1,NA,TGCGCCAGCAGCTTGGGAGGCAACAGGGCCAATGAGCAGTTCTTC,CASSLGGNRANEQFF
TRBD1,TRBV30,14,TRBJ1-5,NA,TGTGCCTGGAGTTTCGGACAGGGAAATCAGCCCCAGCATTTT,CAWSFGQGNQPQHF
NA,TRBV10-2,14,TRBJ1-4,few,TGCGCCAGCAGTGAGAACAGGGTGGATGAAAAACTGTTTTTT,CASSENRVDEKLFF
NA,TRBV2,15,TRBJ1-3,few,TGTGCCAGCAGAGCATCAGGGGCCGATGGAAACACCATATATTTT,CASRASGADGNTIYF
NA,TRBV18,12,TRBJ2-5,NA,TGTGCCAGCTCACCACAGGGAGAGACCCAGTACTTC,CASSPQGETQYF
TRBD1,TRBV2,14,TRBJ2-7,NA,TGTGCCAGCAGAGAGGACAGGGGAGTGTACGAGCAGTACTTC,CASREDRGVYEQYF
NA,TRBV7-2,14,TRBJ1-1,few,TGTGCCAGCAGCTTAGGGACATTGAACACTGAAGCTTTCTTT,CASSLGTLNTEAFF
TRBD1,TRBV29-1,13,TRBJ1-2,NA,TGCAGCTCTTTGGGACAGGGTACCTCCGGCTACACCTTC,CSSLGQGTSGYTF
NA,TRBV29-1,11,TRBJ1-1,NA,TGCAGCGTCACCGACGTTAATGAAGCTTTCTTT,CSVTDVNEAFF
NA,TRBV2,14,TRBJ1-1,NA,TGTGCCAGCAGTGACATGTTGGGAGACATAGAAGCTTTCTTT,CASSDMLGDIEAFF
NA,TRBV19,11,TRBJ1-1,few,TGTGCCAGTGGAAGTCCTGAAAAAGCTTTCTTT,CASGSPEKAFF